Described below is a single T cell receptor (beta chain) sequence and its context. The antigen is unknown. This entry belongs to a study of CD8 T cells in Susac syndrome. Turning to the study itself: Of the sequenced Susac syndrome patients, six had active disease and eight or nine were in remission.

The sequenced target, TCR beta, came from blood CD8+ and CD4+ T cells. General study results and limits: The authors found no clonal expansion in Susac syndrome CD4+ T cell repertoires.

With random hexamers, reverse transcription was performed on about 0.45 to 1 ug of RNA. An immunoSEQ multiplex PCR amplified TCR beta CDR3 over 54 Vbeta and 13 Jbeta. TCRdb reprocessed the immunoSEQ multiplex PCR reads with MiXCR, giving one entry per CDR3 protein. This sample has under 200,000 distinct CDR3 sequences; approximately 95% occur once, and the top ten carry approximately 0.098%. Trimming pared 5 bases from V and 1 base from J, leaving 12 bases between. From germline, CDR1 is SQVTM and CDR2 ANQGSEA. CDR3 length: 13 residues. V gene TRBV29-1 combines with J gene TRBJ2-7, with D perhaps TRBD2 (6 bases). The TCR sequence derives from a human donor with Susac syndrome. Material for sequencing was CD4+ T cells from PBMCs. CDR3 sequence reads: CSVSSGGSYEQYF. CDR3 in DNA: TGCAGCGTTTCATCCGGGGGATCCTACGAGCAGTACTTC.